This T cell receptor beta chain emerged from a study of blood T cell repertoires in COVID-19. Study information: Nucleic acid was either cDNA or gDNA, and it came from T cells, B-cell-depleted T cells, or PBMCs.

V was clipped by 3 bases and J by 4 bases; unmatched bases: 2. Per germline, CDR1 KGHSH and CDR2 LQKENI. The CDR3 runs to 13 residues. This clone was counted a few times. At the DNA level, this CDR3 is encoded by other sequences in the same sample as well. Exposed study participants had met a COVID-19 case within 2 weeks before entry. In the source study's methods: Using reference gene primer amplification, nucleated cell counts were estimated. Measured with immunoSEQ multiplex PCR; TCRdb has only the in-frame clones, and not every one. V and J calls and clone size are given by that table; D and trimming were obtained from the DNA. The sample includes roughly 230,000 clones, approximately 84% of them seen just once.

This chain connects TRBV18 to TRBJ1-1; 7 nucleotides agree with TRBD1. The material sequenced was PBMCs or T cells enriched from blood (not recorded which). The TCR comes from a woman between 45 and 65 years old who had been exposed to COVID-19. This CDR3 reads CASSPDRVTEAFF. Here the CDR3 DNA reads TGTGCCAGCTCACCTGACAGGGTCACTGAAGCTTTCTTT. Filled out from reference TRBV18 and TRBJ1-1, the complete variable domain reads NAGVMQNPRHLVRRRGQEARLRCSPMKGHSHVYWYRQLPEEGLKFMVYLQKENIIDESGMPKERFSAEFPKEGPSILRIQQVVRGDSAAYFCASSPDRVTEAFFGQGTRLTVV.